This is a list of T cell receptor beta chains from one sample in a study of OX40 agonist ivuxolimab in advanced cancers. The repertoire was sequenced with immunoSEQ multiplex PCR; TCRdb's copy has only in-frame clones and lacks some. This table has around 70,000 clones, under 95% appearing once. The sequences come from CD4+ or CD8+ T cells sorted from blood, collected in a trial of the OX40 agonist ivuxolimab. The receptors were sampled from an adult with an advanced solid tumor such as melanoma, head and neck, liver or kidney cancer. Each CDR3 is given with its conserved first and last residue. The D gene is left open where the match is weak. For some rows the clone size is stated as once, few or many, or as a class when expanded; others skip it.

v_call,d_call,j_call,clone_size,cdr3_length,cdr3_aa,cdr3_nt
TRBV29-1,TRBD1,TRBJ1-1,NA,16,CSVASRDRGRDTEAFF,TGCAGCGTCGCGTCCCGGGACAGGGGTCGAGACACTGAAGCTTTCTTT
TRBV4-1,TRBD2,TRBJ2-7,NA,16,CASSQEVAGGFYEQYF,TGCGCCAGCAGCCAAGAGGTAGCGGGAGGGTTCTACGAGCAGTACTTC
TRBV15,NA,TRBJ1-4,few,15,CATNPQGRTNEKLFF,TGTGCCACCAACCCGCAGGGACGAACTAATGAAAAACTGTTTTTT
TRBV5-1,NA,TRBJ1-1,NA,14,CASSVRAPGTEAFF,TGCGCCAGCAGCGTCCGGGCCCCAGGGACTGAAGCTTTCTTT
TRBV7-8,TRBD1,TRBJ2-4,NA,18,CASGLTGGPATAGNIQYF,TGTGCCAGCGGATTGACAGGGGGCCCCGCAACGGCCGGAAACATTCAGTACTTC
TRBV5-6,NA,TRBJ1-5,NA,18,CASSPPPGGVVPNQPQHF,TGTGCCAGCAGCCCACCCCCTGGGGGGGTCGTTCCGAATCAGCCCCAGCATTTT
TRBV7-2,NA,TRBJ2-2,NA,14,CASSLETATGELFF,TGTGCCAGCAGCTTAGAGACGGCCACCGGGGAGCTGTTTTTT
TRBV10-2,TRBD1,TRBJ1-4,NA,15,CASRSPGTGSEKLFF,TGCGCCAGCAGGAGCCCCGGGACAGGGAGTGAAAAACTGTTTTTT
TRBV5-6,NA,TRBJ2-3,NA,11,CASSGLDTQYF,TGTGCCAGCAGCGGACTTGATACGCAGTATTTT
TRBV7-8,NA,TRBJ2-3,NA,13,CATADGDTDTQYF,TGTGCCACCGCGGACGGGGACACAGATACGCAGTATTTT
TRBV30,NA,TRBJ1-6,NA,12,CAWSAYNSPLHF,TGTGCCTGGAGTGCGTATAATTCACCCCTCCACTTT
TRBV19,NA,TRBJ1-1,NA,15,CASSRGSWAGTEAFF,TGTGCCAGTAGTAGGGGAAGTTGGGCGGGAACTGAAGCTTTCTTT
TRBV30,NA,TRBJ1-2,NA,11,CAWSRAYGYTF,TGTGCCTGGAGCCGCGCCTATGGCTACACCTTC
TRBV5-1,TRBD1,TRBJ1-1,NA,14,CASSLTGGVNEAFF,TGCGCCAGCAGCTTGACAGGGGGGGTAAATGAAGCTTTCTTT
TRBV5-4,NA,TRBJ2-1,NA,14,CASRGQSSYNEQFF,TGTGCCAGCAGAGGACAATCCTCCTACAATGAGCAGTTCTTC
TRBV5-6,NA,TRBJ1-1,NA,15,CASTTSLVPNIEAFF,TGTGCCAGCACCACTAGTTTAGTACCTAACATTGAAGCTTTCTTT
TRBV18,NA,TRBJ1-3,NA,15,CASSPRTDPGNTIYF,TGTGCCAGCTCACCCAGGACAGATCCAGGAAACACCATATATTTT
TRBV6-5,NA,TRBJ1-1,NA,15,CASSYSRQGSTEAFF,TGTGCCAGCAGTTACTCGAGGCAGGGTAGTACTGAAGCTTTCTTT
TRBV5-1,NA,TRBJ2-1,few,15,CASSSEPGLYNEQFF,TGCGCCAGCAGCTCCGAACCAGGACTCTACAATGAGCAGTTCTTC
TRBV6-5,NA,TRBJ1-3,NA,14,CASSYQQTGNTIYF,TGTGCCAGCAGTTACCAGCAAACGGGAAACACCATATATTTT
TRBV2,NA,TRBJ2-7,NA,12,CASSEAGYEQYF,TGTGCCAGCAGTGAAGCTGGCTACGAGCAGTACTTC
TRBV28,TRBD1,TRBJ2-1,NA,16,CASSLSGTGGSNEQFF,TGTGCCAGCAGTTTATCCGGGACAGGGGGATCCAATGAGCAGTTCTTC
TRBV6-5,NA,TRBJ1-4,NA,16,CASSYSGRTTGEKLFF,TGTGCCAGCAGTTACTCAGGCAGGACAACAGGTGAAAAACTGTTTTTT
TRBV19,NA,TRBJ1-2,NA,13,CASTPVEGWGYTF,TGTGCCAGTACCCCGGTGGAGGGCTGGGGCTACACCTTC
TRBV7-9,NA,TRBJ1-1,NA,13,CASSLNQNTEAFF,TGTGCCAGCAGCTTAAACCAGAACACTGAAGCTTTCTTT
TRBV27,NA,TRBJ1-3,NA,17,CASAELGTDLPGNTIYF,TGTGCCAGCGCAGAACTCGGGACGGACCTGCCGGGAAACACCATATATTTT
TRBV6-4,TRBD2,TRBJ2-7,NA,21,CASSDSPGGWDSGRTSYEQYF,TGTGCCAGCAGTGACTCGCCAGGGGGATGGGATAGCGGGAGAACCTCCTACGAGCAGTACTTC
TRBV18,TRBD1,TRBJ1-4,NA,15,CASSPPRQGGEKLFF,TGTGCCAGCTCACCTCCCAGACAGGGGGGTGAAAAACTGTTTTTT
TRBV7-8,NA,TRBJ1-1,NA,13,CASSLLGSTEAFF,TGTGCCAGCAGCTTATTGGGTAGCACTGAAGCTTTCTTT
TRBV5-1,NA,TRBJ1-1,NA,16,CASSLDLSPGGSRAFF,TGCGCCAGCAGCTTGGATTTGTCCCCGGGTGGTTCGAGGGCTTTCTTT
TRBV19,TRBD1,TRBJ2-7,NA,14,CASSILGQGYEQYF,TGTGCCAGTAGTATCTTGGGACAGGGCTACGAGCAGTACTTC
TRBV14,TRBD1,TRBJ2-7,NA,15,CASSLWGQGRYEQYF,TGTGCCAGCAGCCTCTGGGGACAGGGGAGGTACGAGCAGTACTTC
TRBV7-2,NA,TRBJ2-6,once,15,CASSIGGSGANVLTF,TGTGCCAGCTCCATAGGGGGCTCTGGGGCCAACGTCCTGACTTTC
TRBV5-8,TRBD2,TRBJ2-7,NA,15,CASSYIAGAPYEQYF,TGTGCCAGCAGCTATATAGCGGGAGCCCCCTACGAGCAGTACTTC
TRBV2,TRBD2,TRBJ2-3,NA,15,CASRTSGFSTDTQYF,TGTGCCAGCAGGACTAGCGGGTTCAGCACAGATACGCAGTATTTT
TRBV5-1,TRBD1,TRBJ2-1,NA,15,CASSLVDRGHESRFF,TGCGCCAGCAGCTTGGTAGACAGGGGGCATGAAAGTCGGTTCTTC
TRBV5-1,NA,TRBJ1-5,NA,15,CASSLRAYSNQPQHF,TGCGCCAGCAGCCTCCGGGCCTATAGCAATCAGCCCCAGCATTTT
TRBV27,NA,TRBJ2-7,NA,13,CASSPRTAYEQYF,TGTGCCAGCAGTCCGCGGACAGCCTACGAGCAGTACTTC
TRBV19,NA,TRBJ1-1,NA,15,CASSTRTAMNTEAFF,TGTGCCAGTAGTACTCGAACAGCGATGAACACTGAAGCTTTCTTT
TRBV30,TRBD1,TRBJ2-1,NA,14,CAWSVKGAFNEQFF,TGTGCCTGGAGTGTAAAGGGGGCTTTCAATGAGCAGTTCTTC
TRBV18,NA,TRBJ1-3,NA,15,CASSLNRASGNTIYF,TGTGCCAGCTCACTGAATCGCGCCTCTGGAAACACCATATATTTT
TRBV5-8,NA,TRBJ1-4,once,15,CASSLGSMANEKLFF,TGTGCCAGCAGCTTGGGTAGTATGGCTAATGAAAAACTGTTTTTT